A single sample is the source of the 4 T cell receptor beta chains below, sequenced in a study of cytomegalovirus exposure and HLA in healthy donors. It was with 60 Vbeta and 13 Jbeta primers that the PCR ran. Method: immunoSEQ multiplex PCR; TCRdb's copy keeps in-frame clones and lacks some. The table records around 94,000 clones, roughly 83% of them present only once. Sample: PBMCs. These receptors were taken from a man aged 35 to 55 in good health and CMV-seronegative.

This rearrangement joins TRBV4-3 to TRBJ2-3, with 12 nucleotides matching TRBD2. The germline CDR1 and CDR2 sequences are LGHNA and YSLEER. Unmatched junction bases numbered 1, after V lost 1 base and J lost 2 bases. The CDR3 has 16 amino acids. The chain's CDR3 is CASSQGLAGATDTQYF. In DNA, the CDR3 is TGCGCCAGCAGCCAAGGACTAGCGGGGGCCACAGATACGCAGTATTTT.

The chain uses TRBV4-1 and TRBJ2-7; 7 bases line up with TRBD1. CDR1 is MGHRA and CDR2 is YSYEKL in the germline V gene. This CDR3 is built from 14 residues. Trimming removed 4 bases from V and 4 bases from J; junction bases left unmatched: 7. This chain's CDR3 is CASSPGNRGYEQYF. The CDR3 nucleotides read TGCGCCAGCAGCCCCGGGAACAGGGGTTACGAGCAGTACTTC.

The chain employs TRBV4-3 and TRBJ2-7; possibly TRBD1 for D (6 bases). Germline CDR1 LGHNA, CDR2 YSLEER. There are 16 residues in the CDR3. The V and J ends lost 0 bases and 2 bases respectively, with 14 bases between them. The CDR3 reads CASSQDLRTVAYEQYF. In DNA form, the CDR3 reads TGCGCCAGCAGCCAAGATTTAAGGACAGTAGCCTACGAGCAGTACTTC.

V gene TRBV5-6 combines with J gene TRBJ2-3, with 8 bases aligning to TRBD2. V lost 2 bases, J lost 4 bases, and 6 bases stayed unmatched. The CDR3 totals 15 residues. The germline CDR1 and CDR2 sequences are SGHDT and YYEEEE. CDR3 in amino acids: CASSFPGGLADTQYF. The CDR3 bases are TGTGCCAGCAGCTTCCCGGGGGGGCTGGCAGATACGCAGTATTTT. Combining the CDR3 with reference TRBV5-6 and TRBJ2-3 gives the whole variable domain DAGVTQSPTHLIKTRGQQVTLRCSPKSGHDTVSWYQQALGQGPQFIFQYYEEEERQRGNFPDRFSGHQFPNYSSELNVNALLLGDSALYLCASSFPGGLADTQYFGPGTRLTVL.